This paragraph covers one T cell receptor beta chain sequence. The target antigen is unknown. The germline V gene has CDR1 MNHEY and CDR2 SVGAGI. CDR3 size: 16 residues. The V gene lost 0 bases and the J gene lost 0 bases, with 9 bases spanning the gap. These data are taken from a study of cytomegalovirus exposure and HLA in healthy donors. Study-level findings and limits: HLA allele associations emerged for around 15,000 TCR beta sequences in a later analysis, at 0.05 false discovery rate. It was only CMV serostatus that was available as immune exposure information. The authors enumerated over 150 TCR beta chains as linked to cytomegalovirus. Follow-up analysis later connected one missense variant in DCLRE1C with trimming of TCR beta V- and J-genes.

The PCR ran on 60 Vbeta and 13 Jbeta primers. Method: immunoSEQ multiplex PCR; TCRdb's copy keeps in-frame clones and lacks some. The sample has about 88,000 clones; roughly 70% are singletons. V gene TRBV6-5 combines with J gene TRBJ1-3; D call uncertain. The sample consisted of PBMCs. The TCR sequence derives from a woman younger than 30 in good health and CMV-seropositive. Here the CDR3 DNA reads TGTGCCAGCAGTTACTCGCCTTCGAGCTCTGGAAACACCATATATTTT. Translated: CASSYSPSSSGNTIYF.